One sample yielded the 5 T cell receptor beta chains listed below, sequenced in a study of CD8+CD57+ T cells in acquired aplastic anemia. Using genomic DNA as the template, TCR beta VDJ and CDR3 profiling was carried out. MiXCR, applied by TCRdb to the reads, yields one record per CDR3 protein. The table records about 110,000 distinct CDR3 sequences, about half of them present only once. Material for sequencing was sorted CD4+, CD8+, or CD8+CD57+ T cells (not recorded which) from PBMCs. The source of these receptors is a human donor in good health, serving as a control.

The rearrangement uses TRBV12-5 and TRBJ1-1; no clear D gene. Germline assignment: CDR1 LGHNT and CDR2 FRNRAP. The germline V and J ends were trimmed by 1 base and 5 bases, with 11 bases remaining between them. This CDR3 region has 14 residues. This CDR3 is CASGLGTGRTEAFF. The DNA of the CDR3 is TGTGCTAGTGGTTTGGGGACTGGACGAACTGAAGCTTTCTTT.

This clonotype has a count of ten or more. The gene calls are TRBV25-1 and TRBJ2-5, with a weak D call TRBD1 (7 bases). The V gene lost 10 bases and the J gene lost 2 bases, with 11 bases spanning the gap. The CDR3 is 12 residues long. Germline V CDR1 and CDR2: MGHDK, SYGVNS. The CDR3 here is CAISGGQETQYF. The DNA for the CDR3 is TGTGCCATCTCAGGGGGGCAAGAGACCCAGTACTTC.

This chain uses TRBV25-1 with TRBJ2-3; D may be TRBD2 (5 bases). Between the trimmed V and J ends, which lost 6 bases and 2 bases, there was a span of 15 bases. Germline CDR1 reads MGHDK; CDR2 reads SYGVNS. The CDR3 is made up of 15 amino acids. CDR3 protein: CASSLGAGVTDTQYF. The DNA of the CDR3 is TGTGCCAGCAGCTTAGGTGCGGGCGTCACAGATACGCAGTATTTT. The whole variable domain, remainder taken from reference TRBV25-1 and TRBJ2-3, is EADIYQTPRYLVIGTGKKITLECSQTMGHDKMYWYQQDPGMELHLIHYSYGVNSTEKGDLSSESTVSRIRTEHFPLTLESARPSHTSQYLCASSLGAGVTDTQYFGPGTRLTVL.

This clonotype was seen more than once but under ten times. A much larger clone lies a single base off, so this may be a read error. The chain combines TRBV10-3 with TRBJ2-7, with 10 nucleotides matching TRBD1. The V segment lost 4 bases and the J segment 3 bases; nucleotides outside the gene matches: 9. The CDR3 sequence is 16 residues long. Germline CDR1 is ENHRY and CDR2 is SYGVKD. The CDR3 loop reads CAISGWGQGRSYEQYF. In DNA form, the CDR3 reads TGTGCCATCAGTGGGTGGGGACAGGGGAGGAGCTACGAGCAGTACTTC.

This chain connects TRBV2 to TRBJ1-2; TRBD1 matches at 7 bases. This CDR3 spans 13 amino acids. The junction had 2 bases not matched to a gene; V was cut back by 5 bases and J by 2 bases. Germline CDR1 SNHLY, CDR2 FYNNEI. The CDR3: CASSLGQNYGYTF. DNA for the CDR3: TGTGCCAGCAGTTTGGGACAGAACTATGGCTACACCTTC.